The entry below describes one T cell receptor (beta chain). The antigen remains unidentified. Each CDR3 protein is one row after TCRdb ran MiXCR on the 5' RACE reads. This repertoire shows some 840,000 distinct CDR3 sequences, roughly 10% found once; its top ten account for less than 0.65%. The data stem from a study of CD8 T cells in ankylosing spondylitis. Findings and limits, study-wide: A TCR beta motif made of several highly homologous variants seemed typical of ankylosing spondylitis blood.

J lost 9 bases, V lost 0 bases, and 10 bases had no gene match. The germline gives CDR1 ENHRY, CDR2 SYGVKD. The CDR3 is made up of 15 amino acids. The V gene is TRBV10-3, the J gene TRBJ1-1, with TRBD1 matching over 7 bases. The sequenced material came from blood, either unsorted or a sorted T cell fraction (not recorded which). The clonotype comes from a male donor with ankylosing spondylitis. The CDR3 DNA reads as TGTGCCATCAGTGAGTCGACAGGGCGTGGGATTAAAGCTTTCTTT. It translates to CAISESTGRGIKAFF.